This T cell receptor (beta chain) was identified in a study of shared clonotypes between healthy human individuals. Here immunoSEQ multiplex PCR was the method, and the copy in TCRdb shows in-frame clones only, minus some. This table has approximately 440,000 clones, roughly 80% appearing once. Whole-study results and caveats: Genetic and exposure-history diversity was limited by the small donor number.

In regard to this clone: Antigen specificity is unknown.

This sequence originates from a woman aged 35 to 49 in good health. Some clones in this sample may be carry-over from other donors' samples. The sequencing input was PBMCs.

As DNA, the CDR3 is TGTGCCAGCAGCTTAGTCTCCTACGAGCAGTACTTC. Translation: CASSLVSYEQYF. V and J are TRBV7-9 and TRBJ2-7; no clear D gene. The CDR3 spans 12 residues. CDR1 SEHNR and CDR2 FQNEAQ come from the germline V gene (reference sequence). V lost 1 base, J lost 0 bases, and 1 base lay in between.